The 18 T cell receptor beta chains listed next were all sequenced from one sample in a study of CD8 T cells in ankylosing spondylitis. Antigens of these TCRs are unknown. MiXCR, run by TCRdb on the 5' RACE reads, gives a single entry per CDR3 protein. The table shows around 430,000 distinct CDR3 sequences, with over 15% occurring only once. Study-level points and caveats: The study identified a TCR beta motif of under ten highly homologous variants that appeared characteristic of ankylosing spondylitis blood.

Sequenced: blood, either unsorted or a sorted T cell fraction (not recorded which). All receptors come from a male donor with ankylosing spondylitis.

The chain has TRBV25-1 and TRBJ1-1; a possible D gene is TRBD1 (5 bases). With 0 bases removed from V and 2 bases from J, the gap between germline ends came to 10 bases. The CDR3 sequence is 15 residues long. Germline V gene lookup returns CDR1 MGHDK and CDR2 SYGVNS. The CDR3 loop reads CASSEYGGVNTEAFF. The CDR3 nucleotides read TGTGCCAGCAGTGAATATGGGGGGGTTAACACTGAAGCTTTCTTT.

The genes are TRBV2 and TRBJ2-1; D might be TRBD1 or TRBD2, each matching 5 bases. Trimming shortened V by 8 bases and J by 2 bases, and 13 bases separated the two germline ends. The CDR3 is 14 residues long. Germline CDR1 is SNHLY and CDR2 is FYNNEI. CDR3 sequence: CASLRDGTYNEQFF. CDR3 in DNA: TGTGCCAGCCTTCGGGACGGGACCTACAATGAGCAGTTCTTC.

The CDR3 spells CASSVMSGEQYF. The CDR3 nucleotides are TGTGCCAGCAGTGTGATGTCTGGGGAGCAGTACTTC. The J gene is TRBJ2-7, the V gene TRBV27; D unresolved. CDR3 length equals 12 residues. CDR1 is MNHEY, CDR2 SMNVEV, per germline (reference sequence). V dropped 5 bases and J dropped 7 bases, with 12 bases sitting between them.

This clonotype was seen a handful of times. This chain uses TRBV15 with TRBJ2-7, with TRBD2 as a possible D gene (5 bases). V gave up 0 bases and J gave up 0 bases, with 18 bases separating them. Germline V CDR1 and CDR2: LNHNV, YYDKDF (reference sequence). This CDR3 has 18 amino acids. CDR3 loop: CATSREWAGVGISYEQYF. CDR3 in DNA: TGTGCCACCAGCAGAGAATGGGCCGGGGTGGGGATCTCCTACGAGCAGTACTTC.

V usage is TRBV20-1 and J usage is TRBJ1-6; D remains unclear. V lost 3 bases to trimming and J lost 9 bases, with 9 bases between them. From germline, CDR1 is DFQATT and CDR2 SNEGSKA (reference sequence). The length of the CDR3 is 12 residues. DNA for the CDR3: TGCAGTGCTAGGGGAGTCGGTTCACCCCTCCACTTT. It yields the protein CSARGVGSPLHF.

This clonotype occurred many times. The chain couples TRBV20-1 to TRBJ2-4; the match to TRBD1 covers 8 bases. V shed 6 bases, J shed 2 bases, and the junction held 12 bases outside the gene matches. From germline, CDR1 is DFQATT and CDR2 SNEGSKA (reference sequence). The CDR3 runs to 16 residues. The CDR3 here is CSAPDDRGATKNIQYF. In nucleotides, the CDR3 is TGCAGTGCCCCGGACGACAGGGGTGCGACCAAAAACATTCAGTACTTC.

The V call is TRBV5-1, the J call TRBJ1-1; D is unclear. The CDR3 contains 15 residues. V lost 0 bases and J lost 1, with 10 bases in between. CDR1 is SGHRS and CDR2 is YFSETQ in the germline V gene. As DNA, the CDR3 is TGCGCCAGCAGCTTGGGGAGGACTCCGAACACTGAAGCTTTCTTT. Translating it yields CASSLGRTPNTEAFF.

CDR3 in amino acids: CASRRFEAPYEQYF. In DNA, the CDR3 is TGTGCCAGCAGGAGGTTCGAAGCCCCTTACGAGCAGTACTTC. The rearrangement joins TRBV2 to TRBJ2-7; D call uncertain. From germline, CDR1 is SNHLY and CDR2 FYNNEI. V was pared by 6 bases and J by 4 bases, with 16 bases between. The CDR3 loop spans 14 amino acids.

The CDR3: CASSSLGQETQYF. CDR3 sequence (DNA): TGTGCCAGCTCTTCCCTCGGACAAGAGACCCAGTACTTC. This chain connects TRBV12-3 or TRBV12-4 to TRBJ2-5; D gene uncertain. The CDR3 loop spans 13 amino acids. Trimming left V 8 bases short and J 2 bases short, with 12 bases between.

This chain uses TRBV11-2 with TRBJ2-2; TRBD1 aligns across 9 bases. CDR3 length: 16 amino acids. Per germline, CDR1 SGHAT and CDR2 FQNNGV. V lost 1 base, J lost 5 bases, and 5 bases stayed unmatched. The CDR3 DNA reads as TGTGCCAGCAGCTTAGGACACGGACAGGGGACCGGGGAGCTGTTTTTT. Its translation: CASSLGHGQGTGELFF.

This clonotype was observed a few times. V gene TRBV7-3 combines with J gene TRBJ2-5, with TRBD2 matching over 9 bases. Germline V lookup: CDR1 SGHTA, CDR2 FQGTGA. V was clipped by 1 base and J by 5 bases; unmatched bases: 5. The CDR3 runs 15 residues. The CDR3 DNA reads TGTGCCAGCAGCTTAATGGGACTAGCAAAGGAGACCCAGTACTTC. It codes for CASSLMGLAKETQYF.

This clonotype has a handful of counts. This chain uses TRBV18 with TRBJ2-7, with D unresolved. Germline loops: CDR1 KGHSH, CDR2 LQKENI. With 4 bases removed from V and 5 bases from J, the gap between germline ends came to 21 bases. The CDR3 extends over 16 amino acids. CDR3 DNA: TGTGCCAGCTCACTCCGTCCGAAGGAAGGATCGAACGAGCAGTACTTC. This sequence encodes CASSLRPKEGSNEQYF.

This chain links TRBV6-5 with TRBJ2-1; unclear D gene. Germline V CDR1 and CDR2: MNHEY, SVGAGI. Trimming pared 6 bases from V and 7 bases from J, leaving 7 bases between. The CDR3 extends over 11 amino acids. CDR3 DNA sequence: TGTGCCAGCAGATATACGAATGAGCAGTTCTTC. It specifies CASRYTNEQFF.

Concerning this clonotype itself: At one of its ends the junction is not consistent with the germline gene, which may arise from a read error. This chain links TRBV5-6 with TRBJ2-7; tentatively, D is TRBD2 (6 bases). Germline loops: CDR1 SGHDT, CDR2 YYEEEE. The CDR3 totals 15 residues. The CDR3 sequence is CASSLGDSIRYEQYF. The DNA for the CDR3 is TGTGCCAGCAGTTTGGGGGACTCGATTCGCTACGAGCAGTACTTC.

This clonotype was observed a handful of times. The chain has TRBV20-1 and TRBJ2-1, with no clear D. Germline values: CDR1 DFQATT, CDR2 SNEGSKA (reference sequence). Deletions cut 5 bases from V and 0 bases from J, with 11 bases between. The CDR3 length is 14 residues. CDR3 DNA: TGCAGTGCTGCACAATGGGGCTCCTACAATGAGCAGTTCTTC. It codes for CSAAQWGSYNEQFF.

CDR3 DNA sequence: TGTGCCAGCCGGACTCCCCCCTACGAGCAGTACTTC. This codes for CASRTPPYEQYF. The chain has TRBV28 and TRBJ2-7; D possibly corresponds to TRBD2 (5 bases). The CDR3 consists of 12 residues. In germline, CDR1 is MDHEN, CDR2 SYDVKM. Trimming shortened V by 8 bases and J by 2 bases, and 10 bases separated the two germline ends.

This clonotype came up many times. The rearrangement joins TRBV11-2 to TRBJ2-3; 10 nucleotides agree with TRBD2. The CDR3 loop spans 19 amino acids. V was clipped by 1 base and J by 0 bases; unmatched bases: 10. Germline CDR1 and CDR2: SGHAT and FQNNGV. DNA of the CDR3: TGTGCCAGCAGCTTAGGCCTAGCGGGGGCTGATTCTAGCACAGATACGCAGTATTTT. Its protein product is CASSLGLAGADSSTDTQYF. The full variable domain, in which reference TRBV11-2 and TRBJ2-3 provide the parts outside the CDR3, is EAGVAQSPRYKIIEKRQSVAFWCNPISGHATLYWYQQILGQGPKLLIQFQNNGVVDDSQLPKDRFSAERLKGVDSTLKIQPAKLEDSAVYLCASSLGLAGADSSTDTQYFGPGTRLTVL.

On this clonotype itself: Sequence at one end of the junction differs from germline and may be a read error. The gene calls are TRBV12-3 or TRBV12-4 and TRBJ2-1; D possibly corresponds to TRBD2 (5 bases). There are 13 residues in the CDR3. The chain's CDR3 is CTSSLASNNEQFF. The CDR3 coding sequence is TGTACCAGCAGTTTAGCGTCCAACAATGAGCAGTTCTTC.